These 18 T cell receptor beta chains share one sample of origin, sequenced in a study of T cell changes during pregnancy in multiple sclerosis. The data were produced by immunoSEQ multiplex PCR, yet TCRdb's version contains in-frame clones alone and is incomplete. Counted here are 45,000 to 60,000 clones, more than 90% occurring once; the ten biggest clones make up approximately 2.8%. The specimen comprised CD8+ T cells from peripheral blood mononuclear cells, sampled before pregnancy. Receptors originate from a female donor with multiple sclerosis, enrolled in a pregnancy study.

The J gene is TRBJ2-3, the V gene TRBV9; no reliable D call. CDR1 is SGDLS and CDR2 is YYNGEE in the germline V gene. The CDR3 totals 13 residues. V lost 3 bases, J lost 0 bases, and 5 bases lay in between. The CDR3 nucleotides are TGTGCCAGCAGCGAATCGAGCACAGATACGCAGTATTTT. This codes for CASSESSTDTQYF.

The chain combines TRBV10-3 with TRBJ2-1; D perhaps matches TRBD2 (5 bases). This CDR3 is 19 amino acids long. Germline CDR1 ENHRY, CDR2 SYGVKD. The V end lost 2 bases, the J end lost 7 bases, and 27 bases lay between the germline ends. The CDR3 spells CAISEKVVGSPAPFNEQFF. The CDR3, as DNA: TGTGCCATCAGTGAGAAAGTTGTGGGGAGCCCCGCACCCTTTAATGAGCAGTTCTTC.

The rearrangement joins TRBV4-1 to TRBJ1-2; maybe TRBD1 (5 bases). Germline V gene data show CDR1 as MGHRA and CDR2 as YSYEKL. V lost 3 bases to trimming and J lost 3 bases, with 14 bases between them. The CDR3 consists of 15 residues. For the CDR3, the DNA is TGCGCCAGCAGCCAGGCTAAGGGGATCGACTATGGCTACACCTTC. Translated, it gives CASSQAKGIDYGYTF.

This rearrangement joins TRBV6-4 to TRBJ2-3; TRBD2 matches 14 bases. Germline V lookup: CDR1 MRHNA, CDR2 SNTAGT. The CDR3 is 15 amino acids. With V trimmed by 10 bases and J by 6 bases, 9 bases remained unmatched. The CDR3 region is CATATSGGAGDTQYF. CDR3 DNA sequence: TGTGCCACCGCGACTAGCGGGGGGGCCGGGGATACGCAGTATTTT.

The rearrangement joins TRBV4-3 to TRBJ1-6; D is unclear. The CDR3 totals 16 residues. CDR1 LGHNA and CDR2 YSLEER come from the germline V gene. The ends were cut back, 4 bases at V and 10 bases at J, with 20 bases in the middle. The CDR3 nucleotides read TGCGCCAGCAGCCCTGCGGAGGGTACCTCGTCCTCACCCCTCCACTTT. Its protein product is CASSPAEGTSSSPLHF.

J is TRBJ1-2 and V is TRBV4-3; D is unclear. This CDR3 has 13 residues. Germline-derived CDR1 and CDR2 are LGHNA and YSLEER. Trimming took off 0 bases at V and 4 bases at J, with 6 bases between the two ends. The CDR3 spells CASSQESGYGYTF. Written as DNA, the CDR3 is TGCGCCAGCAGCCAAGAATCCGGCTATGGCTACACCTTC.

The chain links TRBV11-2 to TRBJ1-3; D possibly corresponds to TRBD1 (5 bases). V gave up 1 base and J gave up 4 bases, with 11 bases separating them. CDR1 SGHAT and CDR2 FQNNGV come from the germline V gene. The CDR3 spans 15 residues. The CDR3 sequence: CASSLAMAGGNTIYF. The DNA of the CDR3 is TGTGCCAGCAGCTTAGCAATGGCAGGGGGAAACACCATATATTTT. The entire variable domain, with the rest obtained from reference TRBV11-2 and TRBJ1-3, is as follows: EAGVAQSPRYKIIEKRQSVAFWCNPISGHATLYWYQQILGQGPKLLIQFQNNGVVDDSQLPKDRFSAERLKGVDSTLKIQPAKLEDSAVYLCASSLAMAGGNTIYFGEGSWLTVV.

The rearrangement uses TRBV5-6 and TRBJ1-3, with D perhaps TRBD1 (6 bases). The V gene lost 4 bases and the J gene lost 4 bases, with 18 bases spanning the gap. The CDR3 runs to 16 residues. The germline gives CDR1 SGHDT, CDR2 YYEEEE. The chain's CDR3 is CASSTGGGSSGNTIYF. The CDR3 nucleotides are TGTGCCAGCAGCACGGGAGGGGGAAGCTCCGGAAACACCATATATTTT.

The V gene is TRBV27, the J gene TRBJ2-1; possibly TRBD2 for D (5 bases). Germline V CDR1 and CDR2: MNHEY, SMNVEV (reference sequence). The CDR3 is 13 residues long. V dropped 0 bases and J dropped 6 bases, with 6 bases sitting between them. CDR3 sequence reads: CASSLSGANEQFF. Here the CDR3 DNA reads TGTGCCAGCAGTTTATCGGGAGCCAATGAGCAGTTCTTC.

This chain links TRBV27 with TRBJ2-3; D is ambiguous. The germline V and J ends were trimmed by 5 bases and 0 bases, with 3 bases remaining between them. CDR1 is MNHEY, CDR2 SMNVEV, per germline (reference sequence). This CDR3 has 12 amino acids. The CDR3 nucleotides read TGTGCCAGCAGTCCTAGCACAGATACGCAGTATTTT. As protein: CASSPSTDTQYF.

Written as DNA, the CDR3 is TGTGCCAGTAGTCTTACACCCTACAATGAGCAGTTCTTC. Translated, it gives CASSLTPYNEQFF. The chain recombines TRBV19 with TRBJ2-1; D uncertain. CDR3 size: 13 residues. Germline V gene sequence: CDR1 LNHDA, CDR2 SQIVND (reference sequence). V lost 5 bases, J lost 2 bases, and 7 bases lay in between.

The rearrangement links TRBV9 to TRBJ1-6; tentative D call: TRBD1 (5 bases). CDR1 SGDLS and CDR2 YYNGEE come from the germline V gene. The CDR3 is made up of 14 amino acids. V dropped 0 bases and J dropped 7 bases, with 8 bases sitting between them. The CDR3 nucleotides read TGTGCCAGCAGCGTAGAACAGGCGAATTCACCCCTCCACTTT. It translates to CASSVEQANSPLHF.

The chain is built from TRBV6-1 and TRBJ1-3; D is undetermined. The CDR3 is 18 residues long. CDR1 is MNHNS, CDR2 SASEGT, per germline. V shed 2 bases and J shed 0 bases, with 17 bases lying between them. The CDR3 reads CASSESASPISSGNTIYF. The CDR3 DNA is TGTGCCAGCAGTGAAAGTGCGTCACCTATAAGCTCTGGAAACACCATATATTTT.

The V call is TRBV4-3, the J call TRBJ2-1, with 9 bases identical to TRBD1. V was pared by 4 bases and J by 3 bases, with 4 bases of the junction left unmatched. The CDR3 sequence is 15 residues long. Germline V gene lookup returns CDR1 LGHNA and CDR2 YSLEER. As DNA, the CDR3 is TGCGCCAGCAGCCCGGGACAGGGATTCTACAATGAGCAGTTCTTC. It encodes CASSPGQGFYNEQFF.

This chain joins TRBV4-3 and TRBJ2-1, with unresolved D. In germline, CDR1 is LGHNA, CDR2 YSLEER. V lost 6 bases, J lost 0 bases, and 12 bases lay in between. CDR3 length equals 15 residues. CDR3 sequence: CASSQDFGSYNEQFF. CDR3 bases: TGCGCCAGCAGTCAGGATTTCGGCTCCTACAATGAGCAGTTCTTC.

The chain carries TRBV11-1 and TRBJ2-2, with D possibly matching TRBD2 (6 bases). This CDR3 has 14 amino acids. Trimming cost V 6 bases and J 7 bases, with 15 bases left between them. The germline V gene has CDR1 SGHAT and CDR2 FQDESV (reference sequence). The DNA of the CDR3 is TGTGCCAGCAGTTGGAAGCGGGTTAGCGGGGAGCTGTTTTTT. Its translation: CASSWKRVSGELFF.

The V and J genes are TRBV7-9 and TRBJ1-4; D uncertain. The germline V and J ends were trimmed by 3 bases and 3 bases, with 8 bases remaining between them. CDR3 length: 14 residues. Germline lookup yields CDR1 SEHNR and CDR2 FQNEAQ (reference sequence). CDR3 sequence reads: CASSFWGANEKLFF. The CDR3 DNA is TGTGCCAGCAGCTTTTGGGGAGCTAATGAAAAACTGTTTTTT.

This chain joins TRBV4-3 and TRBJ1-1, with a tentative D call TRBD1 (6 bases). CDR1 LGHNA and CDR2 YSLEER come from the germline V gene. This CDR3 region has 14 residues. Deletions cut 6 bases from V and 1 base from J, with 12 bases between. Written as DNA, the CDR3 is TGCGCCAGCAGTCCGGGACAATGGAACACTGAAGCTTTCTTT. Translation gives CASSPGQWNTEAFF.